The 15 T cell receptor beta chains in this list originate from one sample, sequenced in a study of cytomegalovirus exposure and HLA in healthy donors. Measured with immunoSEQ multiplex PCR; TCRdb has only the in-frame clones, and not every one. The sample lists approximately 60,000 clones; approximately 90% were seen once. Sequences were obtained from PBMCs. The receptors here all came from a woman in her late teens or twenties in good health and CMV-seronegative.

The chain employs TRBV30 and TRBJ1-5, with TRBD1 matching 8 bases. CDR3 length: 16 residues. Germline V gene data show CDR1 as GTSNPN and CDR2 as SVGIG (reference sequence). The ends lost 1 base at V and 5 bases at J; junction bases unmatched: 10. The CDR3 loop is CAWSARTGRGYQPQHF. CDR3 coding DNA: TGTGCCTGGAGTGCGCGGACAGGGAGGGGGTATCAGCCCCAGCATTTT.

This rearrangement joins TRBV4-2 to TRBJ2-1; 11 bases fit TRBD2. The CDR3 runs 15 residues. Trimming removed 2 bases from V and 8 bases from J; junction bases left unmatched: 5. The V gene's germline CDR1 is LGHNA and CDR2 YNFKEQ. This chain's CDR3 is CASSQSSGLADEQFF. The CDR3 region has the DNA TGTGCCAGCAGCCAAAGCTCGGGACTAGCGGATGAGCAGTTCTTC.

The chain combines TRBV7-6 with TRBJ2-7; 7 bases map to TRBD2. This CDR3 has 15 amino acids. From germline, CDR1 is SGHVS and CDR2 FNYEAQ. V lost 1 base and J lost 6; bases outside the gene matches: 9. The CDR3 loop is CASSLVPRESSEQYF. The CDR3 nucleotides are TGTGCCAGCAGCTTAGTGCCGCGGGAGTCTTCCGAGCAGTACTTC.

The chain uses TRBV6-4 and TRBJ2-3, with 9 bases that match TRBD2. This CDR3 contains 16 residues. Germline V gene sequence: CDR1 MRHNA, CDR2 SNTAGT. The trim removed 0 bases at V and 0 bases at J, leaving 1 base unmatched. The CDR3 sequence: CASSDSAGGSTDTQYF. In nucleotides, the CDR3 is TGTGCCAGCAGTGACTCTGCGGGGGGGAGCACAGATACGCAGTATTTT.

The CDR3 coding sequence is TGTGCCAGCAGCTTATGGGCAGACCGCTCTGGAAACACCATATATTTT. It is translated as CASSLWADRSGNTIYF. The chain employs TRBV7-9 and TRBJ1-3; D is unclear. In germline, CDR1 is SEHNR, CDR2 FQNEAQ (reference sequence). V was clipped by 2 bases and J by 0 bases, with 11 bases between them. CDR3 size: 16 residues.

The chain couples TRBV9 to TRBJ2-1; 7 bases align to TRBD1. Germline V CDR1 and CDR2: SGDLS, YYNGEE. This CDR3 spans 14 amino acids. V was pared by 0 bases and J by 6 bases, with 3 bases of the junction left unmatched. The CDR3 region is CASSVAGTVNEQFF. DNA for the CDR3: TGTGCCAGCAGCGTAGCAGGGACAGTCAATGAGCAGTTCTTC.

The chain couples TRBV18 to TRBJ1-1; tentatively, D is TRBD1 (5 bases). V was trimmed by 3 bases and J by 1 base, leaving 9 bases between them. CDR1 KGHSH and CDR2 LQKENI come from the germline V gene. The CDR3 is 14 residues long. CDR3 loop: CASSPRGQNTEAFF. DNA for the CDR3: TGTGCCAGCTCACCTAGAGGACAGAACACTGAAGCTTTCTTT.

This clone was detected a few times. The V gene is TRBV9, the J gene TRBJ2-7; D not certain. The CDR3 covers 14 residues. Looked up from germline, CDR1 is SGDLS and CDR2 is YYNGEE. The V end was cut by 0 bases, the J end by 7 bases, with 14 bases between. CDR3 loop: CASSVASTPMEQYF. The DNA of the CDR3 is TGTGCCAGCAGCGTAGCTTCGACTCCCATGGAGCAGTACTTC. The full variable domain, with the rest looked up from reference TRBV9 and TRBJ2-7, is DSGVTQTPKHLITATGQRVTLRCSPRSGDLSVYWYQQSLDQGLQFLIQYYNGEERAKGNILERFSAQQFPDLHSELNLSSLELGDSALYFCASSVASTPMEQYFGPGTRLTVT.

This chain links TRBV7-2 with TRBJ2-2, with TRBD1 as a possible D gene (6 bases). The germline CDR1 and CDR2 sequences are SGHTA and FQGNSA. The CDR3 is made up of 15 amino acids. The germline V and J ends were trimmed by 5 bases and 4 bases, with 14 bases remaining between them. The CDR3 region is CASSMGQGSTGELFF. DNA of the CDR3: TGTGCCAGCAGCATGGGGCAGGGGAGCACCGGGGAGCTGTTTTTT.

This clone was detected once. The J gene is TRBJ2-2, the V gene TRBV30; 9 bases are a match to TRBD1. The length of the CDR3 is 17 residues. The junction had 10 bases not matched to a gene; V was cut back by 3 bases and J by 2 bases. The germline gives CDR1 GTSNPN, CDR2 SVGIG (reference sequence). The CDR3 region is CAWRKDRGGSNTGELFF. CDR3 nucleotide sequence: TGTGCCTGGAGGAAGGACAGGGGAGGGAGTAACACCGGGGAGCTGTTTTTT.

The CDR3 sequence: CASSPLRETQYF. The CDR3 coding sequence is TGTGCCAGCTCACCACTCCGAGAGACCCAGTACTTC. The chain links TRBV18 to TRBJ2-5, with D uncertain. The CDR3 contains 12 residues. Per the germline V gene, CDR1 is KGHSH and CDR2 is LQKENI. V was trimmed by 1 base and J by 4 bases, leaving 4 bases between them.

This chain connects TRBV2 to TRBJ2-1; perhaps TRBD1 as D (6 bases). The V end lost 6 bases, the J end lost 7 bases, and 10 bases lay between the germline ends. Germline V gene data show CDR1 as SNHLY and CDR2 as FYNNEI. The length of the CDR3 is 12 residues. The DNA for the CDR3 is TGTGCCAGCAGGGCCGGGACAAATGAGCAGTTCTTC. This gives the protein CASRAGTNEQFF.

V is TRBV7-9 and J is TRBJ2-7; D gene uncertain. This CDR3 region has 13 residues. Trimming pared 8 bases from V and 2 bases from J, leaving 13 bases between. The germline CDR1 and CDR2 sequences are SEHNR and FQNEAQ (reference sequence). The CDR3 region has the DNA TGTGCCAGCTCGTCTATCCGGGCCTACGAGCAGTACTTC. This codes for CASSSIRAYEQYF.

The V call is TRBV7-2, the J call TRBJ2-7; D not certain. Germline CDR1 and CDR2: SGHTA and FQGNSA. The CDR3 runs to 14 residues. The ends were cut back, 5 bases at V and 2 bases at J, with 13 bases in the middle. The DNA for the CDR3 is TGTGCCAGCAGCCTGCTCGACACCCCCTACGAGCAGTACTTC. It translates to CASSLLDTPYEQYF.

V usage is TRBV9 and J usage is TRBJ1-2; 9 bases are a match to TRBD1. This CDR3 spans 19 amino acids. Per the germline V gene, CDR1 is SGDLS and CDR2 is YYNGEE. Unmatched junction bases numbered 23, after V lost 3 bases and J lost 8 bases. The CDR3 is CASSGWETDRGGSFFGYTF. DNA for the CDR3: TGTGCCAGCAGCGGCTGGGAGACGGACAGGGGAGGTAGTTTTTTCGGCTACACCTTC.